This TCR beta chain was observed in a study of blood T cell repertoires in COVID-19. Study information: Italy, Spain and the United States were the sources of the convalescent and acute COVID-19 samples. PBMCs, B-cell-depleted T cells, or T cells were the source of the cDNA or gDNA that made up the material.

As originally analysed: For nucleated cells, counts were estimated from reference gene primer amplification. TCRdb's copy holds only in-frame clones and misses some; the assay was immunoSEQ multiplex PCR. V, J and clone size reflect that table, while D and trimming were determined from the DNA. The repertoire holds about 75,000 clones, with around 79% as singletons. Germline CDR1 and CDR2: ENHRY and SYGVKD. With 10 bases removed from V and 0 bases from J, the gap between germline ends came to 22 bases. This CDR3 is 17 amino acids long. The V gene is TRBV10-3, the J gene TRBJ1-5; a possible D gene is TRBD1 (5 bases). Sequencing was done on a sample of peripheral blood. This TCR was recovered from a woman of 80 years or more with active or convalescent COVID-19. CDR3: CATQGSVGGYSNQPQHF. Written as DNA, the CDR3 is TGTGCCACCCAGGGATCTGTGGGCGGTTATAGCAATCAGCCCCAGCATTTT.